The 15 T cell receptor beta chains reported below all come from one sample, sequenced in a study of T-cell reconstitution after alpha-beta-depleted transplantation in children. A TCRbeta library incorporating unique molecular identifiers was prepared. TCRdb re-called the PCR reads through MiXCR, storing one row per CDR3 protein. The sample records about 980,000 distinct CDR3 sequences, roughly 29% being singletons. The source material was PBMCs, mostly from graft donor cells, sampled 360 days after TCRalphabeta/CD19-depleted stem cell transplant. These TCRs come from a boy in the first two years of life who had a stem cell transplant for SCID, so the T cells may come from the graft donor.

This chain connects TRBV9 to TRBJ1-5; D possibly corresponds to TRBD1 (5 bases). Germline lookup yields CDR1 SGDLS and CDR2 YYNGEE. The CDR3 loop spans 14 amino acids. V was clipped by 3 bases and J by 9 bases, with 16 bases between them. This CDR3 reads CASSAEGRVGPQHF. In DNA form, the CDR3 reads TGTGCCAGCAGCGCAGAGGGCAGGGTCGGGCCCCAGCATTTT.

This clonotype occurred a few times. CDR3 sequence reads: CSVGTMTIYNEQFF. CDR3 sequence (DNA): TGCAGCGTTGGGACAATGACTATATACAATGAGCAGTTCTTC. The gene calls are TRBV29-1 and TRBJ2-1; perhaps D is TRBD1 or TRBD2 (5 bases each). V was trimmed by 4 bases and J by 4 bases, leaving 14 bases between them. CDR1 SQVTM and CDR2 ANQGSEA come from the germline V gene. The CDR3 spans 14 residues.

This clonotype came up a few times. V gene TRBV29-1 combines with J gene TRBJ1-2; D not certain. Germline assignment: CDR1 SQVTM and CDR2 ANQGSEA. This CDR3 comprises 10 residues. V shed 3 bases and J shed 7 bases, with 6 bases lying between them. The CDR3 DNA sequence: TGCAGCGTTGACGGAGGTGGCTACACCTTC. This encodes CSVDGGGYTF.

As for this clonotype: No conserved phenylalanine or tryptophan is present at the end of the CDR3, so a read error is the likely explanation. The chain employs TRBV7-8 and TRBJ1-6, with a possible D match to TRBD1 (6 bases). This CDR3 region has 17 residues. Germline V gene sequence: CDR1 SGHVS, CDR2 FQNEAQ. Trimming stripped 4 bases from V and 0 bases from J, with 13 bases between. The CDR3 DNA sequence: TGTGCCAGCAGCTCTAACAGGGAGAGCTCCTATAATTCACCCCTCCACTGT. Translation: CASSSNRESSYNSPLHC.

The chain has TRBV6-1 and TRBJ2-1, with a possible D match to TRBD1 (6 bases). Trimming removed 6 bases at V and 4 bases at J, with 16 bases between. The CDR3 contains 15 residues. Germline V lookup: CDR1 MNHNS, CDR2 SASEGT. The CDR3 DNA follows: TGTGCCAGCAGCCGCGACAGGCAGACTTACAATGAGCAGTTCTTC. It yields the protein CASSRDRQTYNEQFF.

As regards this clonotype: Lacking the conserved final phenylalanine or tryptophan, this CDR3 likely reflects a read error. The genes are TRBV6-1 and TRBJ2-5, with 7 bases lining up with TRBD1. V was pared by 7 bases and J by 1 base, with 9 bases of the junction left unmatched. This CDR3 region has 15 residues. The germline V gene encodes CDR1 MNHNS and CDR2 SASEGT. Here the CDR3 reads CASKGGQLTQETQYS. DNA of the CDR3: TGTGCCAGCAAAGGGGGACAGCTAACCCAAGAGACCCAGTACTCC.

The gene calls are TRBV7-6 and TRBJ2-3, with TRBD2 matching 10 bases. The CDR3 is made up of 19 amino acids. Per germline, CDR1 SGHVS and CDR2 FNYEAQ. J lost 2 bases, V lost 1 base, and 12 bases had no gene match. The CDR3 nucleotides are TGTGCCAGCAGCTTAGGGGCTAGCGGGGGACCCCACTTCACAGATACGCAGTATTTT. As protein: CASSLGASGGPHFTDTQYF.

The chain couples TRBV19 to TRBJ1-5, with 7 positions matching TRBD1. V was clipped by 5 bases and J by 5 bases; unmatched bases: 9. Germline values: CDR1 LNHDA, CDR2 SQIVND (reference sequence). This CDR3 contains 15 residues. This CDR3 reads CASSATTGRHQPQHF. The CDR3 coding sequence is TGTGCCAGTAGTGCCACGACAGGGCGACATCAGCCCCAGCATTTT.

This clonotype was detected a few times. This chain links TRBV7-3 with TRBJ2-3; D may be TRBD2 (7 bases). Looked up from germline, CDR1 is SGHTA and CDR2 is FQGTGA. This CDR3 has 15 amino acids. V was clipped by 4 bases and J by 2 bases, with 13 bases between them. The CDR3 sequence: CASSSRGRTTDTQYF. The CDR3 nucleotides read TGTGCCAGCAGCTCGCGGGGGCGAACCACAGATACGCAGTATTTT.

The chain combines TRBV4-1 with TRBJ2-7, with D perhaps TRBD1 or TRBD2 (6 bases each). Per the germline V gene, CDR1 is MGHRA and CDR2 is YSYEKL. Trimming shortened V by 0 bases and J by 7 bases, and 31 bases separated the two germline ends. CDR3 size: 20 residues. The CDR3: CASSQDRGPRTRQVSDEQYF. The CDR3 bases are TGCGCCAGCAGCCAAGATCGGGGGCCACGAACGAGACAGGTTTCGGATGAGCAGTACTTC.

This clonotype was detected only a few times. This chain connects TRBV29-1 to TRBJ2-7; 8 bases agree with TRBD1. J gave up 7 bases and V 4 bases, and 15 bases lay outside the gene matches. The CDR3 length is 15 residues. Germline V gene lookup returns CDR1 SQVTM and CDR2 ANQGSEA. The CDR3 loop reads CSVVPRQGRRWEQYF. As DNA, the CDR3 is TGCAGCGTTGTTCCGCGACAGGGGAGGAGGTGGGAGCAGTACTTC.

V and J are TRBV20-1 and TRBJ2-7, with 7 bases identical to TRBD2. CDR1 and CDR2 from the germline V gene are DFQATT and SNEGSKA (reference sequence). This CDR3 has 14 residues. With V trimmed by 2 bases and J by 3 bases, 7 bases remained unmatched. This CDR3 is CSARTPWGGYEQYF. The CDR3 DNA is TGCAGTGCTAGAACCCCCTGGGGGGGCTACGAGCAGTACTTC.

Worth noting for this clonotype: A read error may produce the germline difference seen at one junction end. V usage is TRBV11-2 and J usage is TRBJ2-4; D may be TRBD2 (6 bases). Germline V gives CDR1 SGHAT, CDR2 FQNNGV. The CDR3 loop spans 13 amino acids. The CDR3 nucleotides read TGTGCCAGCAGCTTAGGCCCGGGGGTAAAGGAGGACTTC. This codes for CASSLGPGVKEDF.

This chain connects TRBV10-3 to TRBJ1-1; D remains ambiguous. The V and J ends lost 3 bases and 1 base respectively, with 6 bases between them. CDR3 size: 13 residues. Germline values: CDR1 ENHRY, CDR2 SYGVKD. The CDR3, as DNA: TGTGCCATCAGTGACAAATCGAACACTGAAGCTTTCTTT. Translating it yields CAISDKSNTEAFF.

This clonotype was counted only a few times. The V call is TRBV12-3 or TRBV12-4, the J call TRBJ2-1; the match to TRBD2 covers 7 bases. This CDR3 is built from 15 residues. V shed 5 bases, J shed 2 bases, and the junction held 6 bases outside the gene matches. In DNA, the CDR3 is TGTGCCAGCAGTCCAGGACTAGTTACCTACAATGAGCAGTTCTTC. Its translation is CASSPGLVTYNEQFF.